This T cell receptor (beta chain) emerged from a study of blood T cell repertoires in COVID-19. Per the original data handling: Reference gene primers were amplified, and this amplification served to estimate nucleated cell counts. TCRdb's copy holds only in-frame clones and misses some; the assay was immunoSEQ multiplex PCR. Clone size and V and J calls were adopted from that table, with D and trimming inferred from the DNA. The sample carries 400,000 to 550,000 clones, around 88% recorded once. Germline CDR1 and CDR2: MNHEY and SVGAGI. The CDR3 extends over 14 amino acids. Trimming cost V 6 bases and J 0 bases, with 12 bases left between them.

The sample comprised peripheral blood. The genes are TRBV6-5 and TRBJ2-7; D not certain. The clonotype was recovered from a woman aged 30 to 39 with acute or convalescent COVID-19. The CDR3 region is CASRAEYSSYEQYF. The CDR3 DNA sequence: TGTGCCAGCAGGGCGGAGTATAGCTCCTACGAGCAGTACTTC.